This section outlines one TCR beta chain sequence together with its context. Every donor was a healthy person donating bone marrow. This record belongs to a study of cytomegalovirus exposure and HLA in healthy donors. Per the germline V gene, CDR1 is SGHTA and CDR2 is FQGNSA. V shed 1 base, J shed 5 bases, and the junction held 7 bases outside the gene matches. This CDR3 is built from 16 residues. In the PCR, 60 Vbeta and 13 Jbeta primers were used. Sequencing used immunoSEQ multiplex PCR; TCRdb keeps in-frame clones, though not all of them. Here the sample spans about 130,000 clones, roughly 74% being singletons.

The chain carries TRBV7-2 and TRBJ2-3; TRBD2 agrees at 9 bases. The material sequenced was PBMCs. The clonotype comes from a male donor in good health and CMV-seronegative. This CDR3 reads CASSLVGGGAQDTQYF. The CDR3 coding sequence is TGTGCCAGCAGCTTAGTAGGCGGGGGGGCCCAAGATACGCAGTATTTT.